These T cell receptor beta chains were read from a single sample in a study of blood T cells in healthy people across ages. Each CDR3 protein is one row after TCRdb ran MiXCR on the 5' RACE reads. This sample carries approximately 800,000 distinct CDR3 sequences, roughly 25% of them seen once, and the ten largest clones take 2.5% to 3.5%. Separately, the same data were catalogued under a study of T cells of mothers and their children.

The sequencing sample was made of blood. The origin of the receptors is a boy between 5 and 17 years old in good health. CDR3s include the opening cysteine and the closing phenylalanine or tryptophan. Each record gives: V gene, clone size, J gene, D gene, CDR3 length, CDR3 DNA, CDR3 protein. A D gene is named only where the DNA matches it firmly. Size is stated for part of the rows, as once, few or many counts, or as a class when the clone is expanded.

TRBV20-1,.,TRBJ2-3,.,12,TGCAGTGGCAGGGCAAATGCAGATACGCAGTATTTT,CSGRANADTQYF
TRBV19,few,TRBJ1-2,.,15,TGTGCCAGTACCCGAAGTAGGGAGAGGAACTATGGCTACACCTTC,CASTRSRERNYGYTF
TRBV2,.,TRBJ1-2,.,15,TGTGCCAGCAGTGCTGGAGGGAAGAGGAGCTATGGCTACACCTTC,CASSAGGKRSYGYTF
TRBV20-1,.,TRBJ2-5,.,11,TGCAGTGCTGCGAACAACGGGGCCCAGTACTTC,CSAANNGAQYF
TRBV4-1,.,TRBJ2-1,.,15,TGCGCCAGCAGCCAAGATTCGGGGAAATACAATGAGCAGTTCTTC,CASSQDSGKYNEQFF
TRBV14,few,TRBJ2-2,TRBD2,18,TGTGCCAGCAGCCAAAATCCCCCTGACGGGACTAGAATCGGGGAGCTGTTTTTT,CASSQNPPDGTRIGELFF
TRBV4-1,few,TRBJ2-7,.,13,TGCGCCAGCAGCCAAGTAGACAGGACCGAGCAGTACTTC,CASSQVDRTEQYF
TRBV18,.,TRBJ1-5,.,14,TGTGCCAGCTCACCAGGGTCGGGCAATCAGCCCCAGCATTTT,CASSPGSGNQPQHF
TRBV15,.,TRBJ2-4,.,20,TGTGCCACCAGCAGAGACCGACAGGAAAAAACTAAACTAGCCAAAAACATTCAGTACTTC,CATSRDRQEKTKLAKNIQYF
TRBV12-3/TRBV12-4,few,TRBJ2-1,TRBD1,15,TGTGCCAGCAGTCACCGGGACAGGCCCTACAATGAGCAGTTCTTC,CASSHRDRPYNEQFF
TRBV7-9,.,TRBJ1-2,.,13,TGTGCCAGCAGCCCCACTAGGGGACGTGGCTACACCTTC,CASSPTRGRGYTF
TRBV7-3,.,TRBJ2-2,TRBD1,18,TGTGCCAGCAGCTTAAGTCCTCGGGGACAGGGAGGCACCGGGGAGCTGTTTTTT,CASSLSPRGQGGTGELFF
TRBV28,few,TRBJ2-7,TRBD2,15,TGTGCCATAGCGGGGGGGGGACTGGGCGCCTACGAGCAGTACTTC,CAIAGGGLGAYEQYF
TRBV12-3/TRBV12-4,.,TRBJ2-5,.,14,TGTGCCAGCAGTCCCAGTGGGGTCCTGAAGGAGCAGTACTTC,CASSPSGVLKEQYF
TRBV5-1,.,TRBJ1-2,.,15,TGCGCCAGCAGCTTGGGGGACGGGCCCAGCTATGGCTACACCTTC,CASSLGDGPSYGYTF
TRBV6-6,.,TRBJ1-1,TRBD1,13,TGTGCCAGCAGCGTCGTCAACAGGGGGCAAGCTTTCTTT,CASSVVNRGQAFF
TRBV5-1,.,TRBJ2-7,TRBD2,17,TGCGCCAGCAGCTTGGGCCTCCTAGCGGGGGCCGCCTACGAGCAGTACTTC,CASSLGLLAGAAYEQYF
TRBV6-1,.,TRBJ1-4,.,13,TGTGCCAGCTCGGACAGTACTGATGAAAAACTGTTTTTT,CASSDSTDEKLFF
TRBV3-1,.,TRBJ2-5,.,17,TGTGCCAGCAGCCAAGATTTGACAGGCCCTGTCCAAGAGACCCAGTACTTC,CASSQDLTGPVQETQYF
TRBV24-1,.,TRBJ2-7,.,12,TGTGCCACCAGTGATCGGGAGTACGAGCAGTACTTC,CATSDREYEQYF
TRBV29-1,few,TRBJ2-7,TRBD1,13,TGCAGCGTCAAAGGGGGCCGAACCTACGAGCAGTACTTC,CSVKGGRTYEQYF
TRBV10-2,.,TRBJ2-1,.,15,TGCGCCAGCAGCTCCGCACGGGGCTTCGACAATGAGCAGTTCTTC,CASSSARGFDNEQFF
TRBV4-1,few,TRBJ1-5,.,15,TGCGCCAGCAGCTCCGGGGCCTATAGCAATCAGCCCCAGCATTTT,CASSSGAYSNQPQHF
TRBV7-9,once,TRBJ2-7,.,15,TGTGCCAGCAGCTTTCTTGGCAGGAACTCCTACGAGCAGTACTTC,CASSFLGRNSYEQYF